Shown below are 21 T cell receptor beta chains from a single sample sequenced in a study of blood T cell repertoires in COVID-19. The protocol was immunoSEQ multiplex PCR, while the TCRdb copy is restricted to in-frame clones and leaves out a portion. The sample lists under 200,000 clones, approximately 79% occurring once. The sequenced sample consisted of peripheral blood. Every receptor here comes from a woman of 80 years or more with acute or convalescent COVID-19.

Only a few counts were recorded for this clone. The rearrangement uses TRBV5-1 and TRBJ1-6; 7 bases are a match to TRBD1. This CDR3 comprises 14 residues. J was trimmed by 9 bases and V by 2 bases; bases with no gene match: 5. CDR1 and CDR2 from the germline V gene are SGHRS and YFSETQ. The CDR3 region is CASSFTGAFSPLHF. The CDR3 region has the DNA TGCGCCAGCAGCTTTACAGGGGCCTTTTCACCCCTCCACTTT.

This clone appeared a single time. V gene TRBV12-3 or TRBV12-4 combines with J gene TRBJ2-2; TRBD1 is a possible D gene (5 bases). V was shortened by 5 bases and J by 8 bases, with 12 bases between the two germline ends. There are 13 residues in the CDR3. The CDR3 bases are TGTGCCAGCAGTCGACAGCTACGGGGGGAGCTGTTTTTT. Its protein is CASSRQLRGELFF.

The chain combines TRBV19 with TRBJ2-3; 8 positions agree with TRBD1. The V gene's germline CDR1 is LNHDA and CDR2 SQIVND (reference sequence). J gave up 0 bases and V 3 bases, and 8 bases lay outside the gene matches. This CDR3 contains 17 residues. The CDR3 loop reads CASSMDRDRSSTDTQYF. The CDR3 DNA follows: TGTGCCAGTAGTATGGACAGGGATCGCTCTAGCACAGATACGCAGTATTTT.

This chain joins TRBV5-6 and TRBJ1-5; 7 bases are a match to TRBD1. The germline gives CDR1 SGHDT, CDR2 YYEEEE. The CDR3 spans 12 residues. V lost 4 bases to trimming and J lost 9 bases; unmatched junction nucleotides: 4. The CDR3 is CASSEGAAPQHF. CDR3 sequence (DNA): TGTGCCAGCAGCGAGGGGGCCGCGCCCCAGCATTTT.

The V gene is TRBV7-7, the J gene TRBJ2-5; TRBD1 matches at 8 bases. The CDR3 is 17 amino acids. Germline V lookup: CDR1 SSHAT, CDR2 FNYEAQ (reference sequence). The J segment lost 1 base and the V segment lost 2 bases, leaving 9 bases of the junction unmatched. The CDR3 DNA sequence: TGTGCCAGCAGCTTATCCTCACAGGGGGTAATCCAAGAGACCCAGTACTTC. Translated: CASSLSSQGVIQETQYF.

V and J are TRBV19 and TRBJ1-3, with a tentative D call TRBD1 (5 bases). Trimming left V 8 bases short and J 4 bases short, with 12 bases between. The CDR3 runs to 13 residues. Germline CDR1 and CDR2: LNHDA and SQIVND (reference sequence). As DNA, the CDR3 is TGTGCCAGTTGGGCAGGGTTGGGAAACACCATATATTTT. Protein: CASWAGLGNTIYF.

CDR3 coding DNA: TGTGCCAGCAGCCAGCTTACTAGCGGGACCTACAATGAGCAGTTCTTC. The encoded protein is CASSQLTSGTYNEQFF. The V call is TRBV3-1 (or the pseudogene TRBV3-2), the J call TRBJ2-1; 10 bases match TRBD2. The V segment lost 3 bases and the J segment 2 bases; nucleotides outside the gene matches: 4. The CDR3 covers 16 residues. CDR1 LGHDT and CDR2 YNNKEL come from the germline V gene (reference sequence).

This clone was observed once. The chain joins TRBV4-3 to TRBJ2-2; 7 bases agree with TRBD2. From germline, CDR1 is LGHNA and CDR2 YSLEER. J lost 1 base, V lost 1 base, and 6 bases had no gene match. CDR3 length: 17 residues. CDR3 in DNA: TGCGCCAGCAGCCAAGCTGGGGGGGTAGGGAACACCGGGGAGCTGTTTTTT. Protein: CASSQAGGVGNTGELFF.

This clone was picked up a small number of times. V usage is TRBV28 and J usage is TRBJ1-2, with D hard to call. CDR3 size: 12 residues. V was shortened by 5 bases and J by 4 bases, with 8 bases between the two germline ends. The germline gives CDR1 MDHEN, CDR2 SYDVKM. The CDR3 coding sequence is TGTGCCAGCAGTCAAACTACCTATGGCTACACCTTC. This encodes CASSQTTYGYTF.

The chain links TRBV4-1 to TRBJ2-3, with 7 bases fitting TRBD1. CDR3 length: 17 residues. The germline V gene encodes CDR1 MGHRA and CDR2 YSYEKL. Unmatched junction bases numbered 12, after V lost 3 bases and J lost 3 bases. DNA for the CDR3: TGCGCCAGCAGCCAGTCTCCCGGTACAGGGGCAACAGATACGCAGTATTTT. Its protein product is CASSQSPGTGATDTQYF.

V gene TRBV10-2 combines with J gene TRBJ2-3; 13 bases are shared with TRBD2. The CDR3 extends over 16 amino acids. Per germline, CDR1 WSHSY and CDR2 SAAADI. V was pared by 1 base and J by 4 bases, with 2 bases of the junction left unmatched. CDR3 nucleotide sequence: TGCGCCAGCAGTGAGTGGACTAGCGGGAGCCCAGATACGCAGTATTTT. It translates to CASSEWTSGSPDTQYF.

This sequence joins TRBV5-5 and TRBJ2-5, with no clear D. Germline CDR1 SGHKS, CDR2 YYEKEE (reference sequence). V lost 0 bases and J 4 bases, leaving 7 bases between the germline ends. The CDR3 contains 13 residues. The CDR3 sequence: CASSLATSETQYF. In DNA form, the CDR3 reads TGTGCCAGCAGCTTGGCCACATCAGAGACCCAGTACTTC.

The chain couples TRBV10-1 to TRBJ2-2; 9 nucleotides agree with TRBD2. The germline V gene has CDR1 WNHNN and CDR2 SYGVQD (reference sequence). This CDR3 comprises 17 residues. The V and J ends lost 5 bases and 2 bases, in that order; junction bases with no gene match: 9. The CDR3 spells CASSPTSGPPNTGELFF. For the CDR3, the DNA is TGCGCCAGCAGTCCGACTAGCGGACCTCCTAACACCGGGGAGCTGTTTTTT.

This clone has just a few counts. The V and J genes are TRBV19 and TRBJ1-5; the D gene is possibly TRBD1 (6 bases). The germline V and J ends were trimmed by 5 bases and 7 bases, with 12 bases remaining between them. The CDR3 has 13 amino acids. Germline assignment: CDR1 LNHDA and CDR2 SQIVND (reference sequence). This CDR3 is CASSGTGSQPQHF. Here the CDR3 DNA reads TGTGCCAGTAGTGGAACAGGGAGCCAGCCCCAGCATTTT.

V usage is TRBV28 and J usage is TRBJ1-1; D is unclear. The CDR3 consists of 10 residues. The V gene's germline CDR1 is MDHEN and CDR2 SYDVKM. The CDR3 reads CGSIRGEAFF. The CDR3 nucleotides are TGTGGCTCAATTCGTGGCGAAGCTTTCTTT.

The chain has TRBV9 and TRBJ2-1, with D unclear. V gave up 0 bases and J gave up 6 bases, with 7 bases separating them. Germline CDR1 reads SGDLS; CDR2 reads YYNGEE. CDR3 size: 13 residues. The CDR3 reads CASSVVASNEQFF. The CDR3 DNA follows: TGTGCCAGCAGCGTAGTAGCCTCCAATGAGCAGTTCTTC.

This chain links TRBV27 with TRBJ1-5; D possibly corresponds to TRBD1 (5 bases). Germline assignment: CDR1 MNHEY and CDR2 SMNVEV (reference sequence). CDR3 length: 14 residues. V dropped 2 bases and J dropped 3 bases, with 8 bases sitting between them. CDR3 amino acids: CASSLGRANQPQHF. The CDR3 DNA sequence: TGTGCCAGCAGTTTAGGCAGGGCCAATCAGCCCCAGCATTTT.

The chain joins TRBV19 to TRBJ2-7; no reliable D call. The CDR3 loop spans 14 amino acids. V lost 4 bases and J lost 0, with 10 bases in between. The germline V gene encodes CDR1 LNHDA and CDR2 SQIVND (reference sequence). CDR3 coding DNA: TGTGCCAGTAGTACTGTCTTAGACTCCTACGAGCAGTACTTC. This sequence encodes CASSTVLDSYEQYF.

The chain combines TRBV7-9 with TRBJ1-5; 8 positions match TRBD1. Germline-derived CDR1 and CDR2 are SEHNR and FQNEAQ (reference sequence). The CDR3 runs to 15 residues. The V segment lost 5 bases and the J segment 4 bases; nucleotides outside the gene matches: 7. The CDR3 sequence is CASSTGQGRNQPQHF. In nucleotides, the CDR3 is TGTGCCAGCAGCACCGGACAGGGCAGGAATCAGCCCCAGCATTTT.

J is TRBJ2-1 and V is TRBV11-2, with D possibly matching TRBD1 (6 bases). From germline, CDR1 is SGHAT and CDR2 FQNNGV. The ends were cut back, 3 bases at V and 5 bases at J, with 14 bases in the middle. The CDR3 loop spans 15 amino acids. This CDR3 is CASSLTRGIDNEQFF. The CDR3 coding sequence is TGTGCCAGCAGCTTGACCAGGGGAATTGACAATGAGCAGTTCTTC.

The chain is built from TRBV2 and TRBJ2-4; D remains unclear. Germline V CDR1 and CDR2: SNHLY, FYNNEI. The CDR3 is made up of 17 amino acids. V was pared by 0 bases and J by 0 bases, with 12 bases between. CDR3 loop: CASSEAGIFLAKNIQYF. The CDR3 DNA is TGTGCCAGCAGTGAAGCGGGCATATTCTTAGCCAAAAACATTCAGTACTTC.